A single sample gave rise to the 21 T cell receptor beta chains below, sequenced in a study of a mutant IDH1 vaccine in newly diagnosed glioma. Their specific antigens are unknown. Time point noted: week 23, last vaccination. Vaccinated patients received 300 ug of mutant IDH1 20-mer peptide per dose, with topical imiquimod. Assay: immunoSEQ multiplex PCR; the TCRdb copy retains only in-frame clones and omits some. The table lists around 19,000 clones, roughly 82% of them singletons. Here the sequenced sample was PBMCs, taken from a glioma patient whose treatment included an IDH1 peptide vaccine. The receptors were sampled from a young man with glioma.

This chain joins TRBV7-6 and TRBJ1-5; D unresolved. Germline loops: CDR1 SGHVS, CDR2 FNYEAQ. V was cut by 1 base and J by 10 bases, with 8 bases left in between. The CDR3 is 12 amino acids. CDR3 amino acids: CASSLEVGPQHF. CDR3 bases: TGTGCCAGCAGCTTAGAGGTGGGTCCCCAGCATTTT.

This chain joins TRBV19 and TRBJ1-2; TRBD1 matches at 12 bases. V lost 4 bases and J lost 4; bases outside the gene matches: 7. Germline V gene data show CDR1 as LNHDA and CDR2 as SQIVND (reference sequence). This CDR3 is built from 16 residues. The DNA of the CDR3 is TGTGCCAGTAGTAGGGACAGGGGGCCTGGGGGCTATGGCTACACCTTC. Residues: CASSRDRGPGGYGYTF.

The chain couples TRBV30 to TRBJ2-2; 10 bases line up with TRBD2. Germline V CDR1 and CDR2: GTSNPN, SVGIG (reference sequence). This CDR3 spans 21 amino acids. V shed 2 bases, J shed 2 bases, and the junction held 20 bases outside the gene matches. CDR3 in amino acids: CAWSPPTLSSGRKVNTGELFF. CDR3 coding DNA: TGTGCCTGGAGTCCACCGACGCTGAGTAGCGGGAGGAAGGTTAACACCGGGGAGCTGTTTTTT.

The rearrangement joins TRBV10-3 to TRBJ1-1; 7 nucleotides line up with TRBD1. After removal of 7 bases from V and 1 base from J, the junction contained 3 bases not matched to a gene. CDR1 ENHRY and CDR2 SYGVKD come from the germline V gene. The CDR3 loop spans 13 amino acids. CDR3 sequence: CAITGQENTEAFF. The CDR3 DNA follows: TGTGCCATCACCGGACAGGAGAACACTGAAGCTTTCTTT.

This chain links TRBV25-1 with TRBJ2-2; 10 bases are a match to TRBD2. Germline-derived CDR1 and CDR2 are MGHDK and SYGVNS. V shed 3 bases, J shed 5 bases, and the junction held 9 bases outside the gene matches. The CDR3 is made up of 17 amino acids. The CDR3 coding sequence is TGTGCCAGCAGTGAGGCTAGCGGGGGTTGGGAGACCGGGGAGCTGTTTTTT. It translates to CASSEASGGWETGELFF.

This clone came up once. The V gene is TRBV14, the J gene TRBJ2-2; TRBD1 might be the D (6 bases). Trimming removed 0 bases from V and 5 bases from J, with 13 bases in between. Germline lookup yields CDR1 SGHDN and CDR2 FVKESK. The CDR3 is 16 residues long. In DNA, the CDR3 is TGTGCCAGCAGCCAAGATCTGGGGACACTTACCGGGGAGCTGTTTTTT. Translated: CASSQDLGTLTGELFF.

The rearrangement uses TRBV6-5 and TRBJ1-5; 8 bases line up with TRBD1. Germline trimming cut 5 bases from V and 7 bases from J; bases unmatched to any gene: 4. There are 13 residues in the CDR3. From germline, CDR1 is MNHEY and CDR2 SVGAGI. The CDR3 sequence is CASSAAGGQPQHF. CDR3 DNA: TGTGCCAGCAGTGCAGCAGGGGGCCAGCCCCAGCATTTT.

The V gene is TRBV11-3, the J gene TRBJ2-1; D remains unclear. There are 15 residues in the CDR3. The germline V gene encodes CDR1 SGHNT and CDR2 YENEEA. With 0 bases removed from V and 9 bases from J, the gap between germline ends came to 15 bases. CDR3 DNA: TGTGCCAGCAGCTTAGATCGGGCTGCCCTAGGTGAGCAGTTCTTC. Its translation is CASSLDRAALGEQFF.

This chain connects TRBV18 to TRBJ1-2, with 8 positions matching TRBD1. The CDR3 extends over 13 amino acids. Germline CDR1 is KGHSH and CDR2 is LQKENI. Unmatched junction bases numbered 6, after V lost 8 bases and J lost 4 bases. The CDR3 sequence: CASLSTGGYGYTF. For the CDR3, the DNA is TGTGCCAGCCTATCTACAGGGGGCTATGGCTACACCTTC.

This chain uses TRBV5-1 with TRBJ2-1; D is possibly TRBD2 (6 bases). V dropped 4 bases and J dropped 6 bases, with 20 bases sitting between them. The germline V gene has CDR1 SGHRS and CDR2 YFSETQ. The CDR3 consists of 16 residues. The CDR3 DNA reads TGCGCCAGCAGCCGGGGAGGAGCGGGTACCCCCAATGAGCAGTTCTTC. This encodes CASSRGGAGTPNEQFF.

This rearrangement joins TRBV30 to TRBJ2-7; D may match TRBD1 or TRBD2 (6 bases each). In germline, CDR1 is GTSNPN, CDR2 SVGIG (reference sequence). Trimming left V 2 bases short and J 1 base short, with 12 bases between. CDR3 length: 14 residues. The CDR3 DNA is TGTGCCTGGAGTCGCTTAGGGGGGTCCTACGAGCAGTACTTC. This translates into CAWSRLGGSYEQYF.

This rearrangement joins TRBV6-5 to TRBJ2-1, with 9 bases aligning to TRBD2. Trimming cost V 2 bases and J 5 bases; bases outside gene matches: 4. CDR3 length: 15 residues. In germline, CDR1 is MNHEY, CDR2 SVGAGI. The CDR3 DNA sequence: TGTGCCAGCAGTTACGTAGCGGGAGAAGACAATGAGCAGTTCTTC. Amino acids: CASSYVAGEDNEQFF.

The chain recombines TRBV27 with TRBJ2-3; 10 bases agree with TRBD2. This CDR3 has 17 residues. In germline, CDR1 is MNHEY, CDR2 SMNVEV (reference sequence). The ends lost 5 bases at V and 2 bases at J; junction bases unmatched: 10. In DNA form, the CDR3 reads TGTGCCAGCAGTCCCACGCCGACTAGCGGGTTCACAGATACGCAGTATTTT. It specifies CASSPTPTSGFTDTQYF.

This sequence joins TRBV7-2 and TRBJ1-5, with a possible D match to TRBD1 (6 bases). The CDR3 is made up of 13 amino acids. The germline gives CDR1 SGHTA, CDR2 FQGNSA. Between the trimmed V and J ends, which lost 5 bases and 6 bases, there was a span of 11 bases. CDR3 in DNA: TGTGCCAGCAGCGGATACAGGGCTCAGCCCCAGCATTTT. Translating it yields CASSGYRAQPQHF.

The chain uses TRBV30 and TRBJ1-2; 10 bases map to TRBD1. The CDR3 contains 13 residues. With V trimmed by 2 bases and J by 6 bases, 3 bases remained unmatched. CDR1 is GTSNPN and CDR2 is SVGIG in the germline V gene (reference sequence). DNA for the CDR3: TGTGCCTGGAGTCGCGGACAGGGGGATGGCTACACCTTC. Encoded protein: CAWSRGQGDGYTF. The full variable domain, completed using reference TRBV30 and TRBJ1-2, is SQTIHQWPATLVQPVGSPLSLECTVEGTSNPNLYWYRQAAGRGLQLLFYSVGIGQISSEVPQNLSASRPQDRQFILSSKKLLLSDSGFYLCAWSRGQGDGYTFGSGTRLTVV.

Only one count was recorded for this clone. J is TRBJ1-3 and V is TRBV18; the D gene is possibly TRBD1 (5 bases). The V and J ends lost 5 bases and 11 bases respectively, with 16 bases between them. This CDR3 contains 13 residues. Germline lookup yields CDR1 KGHSH and CDR2 LQKENI. CDR3 nucleotide sequence: TGTGCCAGCTCATCGGGACGGCTCGACTCCATATATTTT. Its translation: CASSSGRLDSIYF.

This chain links TRBV27 with TRBJ2-1, with TRBD1 matching 12 bases. Germline V gene sequence: CDR1 MNHEY, CDR2 SMNVEV (reference sequence). The CDR3 length is 15 residues. The ends lost 4 bases at V and 7 bases at J; junction bases unmatched: 5. The CDR3 is CASSSGTGGRNEQFF. As DNA, the CDR3 is TGTGCCAGCAGTTCTGGGACAGGGGGCAGGAATGAGCAGTTCTTC.

The V and J genes are TRBV15 and TRBJ2-6, with D perhaps TRBD1 (5 bases). Germline loops: CDR1 LNHNV, CDR2 YYDKDF (reference sequence). This CDR3 region has 16 residues. The V end was cut by 3 bases, the J end by 2 bases, with 11 bases between. The CDR3 DNA reads as TGTGCCACCAGCAGGGACACAGTTGCTGGGGCCAACGTCCTGACTTTC. Amino acid sequence: CATSRDTVAGANVLTF.

The gene calls are TRBV6-5 and TRBJ1-2; D uncertain. This CDR3 contains 13 residues. Germline CDR1 reads MNHEY; CDR2 reads SVGAGI. V was shortened by 6 bases and J by 2 bases, with 10 bases between the two germline ends. The CDR3 sequence: CASSSGPNYGYTF. For the CDR3, the DNA is TGTGCCAGCAGCTCCGGGCCCAACTATGGCTACACCTTC.

The chain uses TRBV7-6 and TRBJ2-5, with D unresolved. The CDR3 sequence is 12 residues long. Per the germline V gene, CDR1 is SGHVS and CDR2 is FNYEAQ. V gave up 1 base and J gave up 5 bases, with 5 bases separating them. The CDR3 nucleotides are TGTGCCAGCAGCTTAGACAAGGAGACCCAGTACTTC. This sequence encodes CASSLDKETQYF.

This clone has a single count. The rearrangement joins TRBV2 to TRBJ1-5; D uncertain. The CDR3 has 15 residues. Germline V gene sequence: CDR1 SNHLY, CDR2 FYNNEI. Trimming cost V 2 bases and J 0 bases, with 8 bases left between them. Here the CDR3 reads CASSEWPDSNQPQHF. CDR3 bases: TGTGCCAGCAGTGAATGGCCCGATAGCAATCAGCCCCAGCATTTT.